These T cell receptor beta chains were read from a single sample in a study of cytomegalovirus exposure and HLA in healthy donors. Profiled with immunoSEQ multiplex PCR; TCRdb holds only in-frame clones, not every one. Of about 64,000 clones in the sample, over 70% were seen once. Sequenced: PBMCs. Every receptor here comes from a male donor in good health and CMV-seropositive. Each CDR3 is given without its conserved first and last residue.

v_call cdr3_aa
TRBV7-9 ASSLVGGKTDTQY
TRBV5-4 ASSTGQSANYGYT
TRBV30 AWTIRTSHPQL
TRBV14 ASSQRPGGQETQY
TRBV5-6 ASSPLSQANYGYT
TRBV6-5 ASSSQGRGNTIY
TRBV7-9 ASSFGTGIYSNQPQH
TRBV10-3 AISKQGAPGNTIY
TRBV5-4 ASSFGGARGSDEQY
TRBV4-2 ASSQEPGQGAVNYGYT
TRBV6-1 ASSESVTGSEKLF
TRBV7-8 ASSPGGAGGRGELF
TRBV7-8 ASSFLAGADAGELF
TRBV30 AWSAGALEKLF
TRBV14 ASSSEGYYGYT
TRBV4-1 ASSPRTSGGAGRETQY
TRBV4-1 ASSHPNRGGDSPLH
TRBV30 AWRITGDSGNTIY
TRBV14 ASSPGQRGGYGYT
TRBV18 ASSRDKSYEQY
TRBV6-6 TAGQEPSMNTEAF
TRBV7-9 ASSLGGLDYGYT
TRBV9 ASSGGLSTDTQY